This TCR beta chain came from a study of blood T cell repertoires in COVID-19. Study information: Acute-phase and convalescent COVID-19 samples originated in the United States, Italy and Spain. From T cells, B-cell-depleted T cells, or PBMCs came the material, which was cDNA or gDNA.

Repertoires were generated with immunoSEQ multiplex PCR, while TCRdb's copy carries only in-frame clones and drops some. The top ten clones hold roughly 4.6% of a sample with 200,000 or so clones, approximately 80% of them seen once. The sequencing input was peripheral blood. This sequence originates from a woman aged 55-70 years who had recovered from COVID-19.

The CDR3 loop is CASSLGLGASLYEQYF. In nucleotides, the CDR3 is TGTGCCAGCAGCTTAGGATTGGGGGCGTCCCTCTACGAGCAGTACTTC. The chain links TRBV7-8 to TRBJ2-7; weak D call: TRBD1 (6 bases). Between the trimmed V and J ends, which lost 1 base and 3 bases, there was a span of 16 bases. This CDR3 contains 16 residues. Germline CDR1 reads SGHVS; CDR2 reads FQNEAQ.